This entry features one TCR beta chain sequence. Its antigen is currently unknown. This specimen belongs to a study of cytomegalovirus exposure and HLA in healthy donors. Deletions cut 3 bases from V and 3 bases from J, with 10 bases between. The CDR3 spans 14 residues. Germline CDR1 and CDR2: SGHDT and YYEEEE. Study observations and caveats: Among the CMV-associated chains, a few were confirmed in vitro as specific for CMV antigens. There were several of the most significant clusters that appeared linked to common viral pathogens in a later analysis.

The PCR had 60 Vbeta and 13 Jbeta primers. Clones were read by immunoSEQ multiplex PCR, and TCRdb kept only the in-frame ones, dropping some. Of about 140,000 clones listed, approximately 91% are singletons. This TCR derives from a woman aged 40 to 50 in good health and CMV-seronegative. The sample taken for sequencing was PBMCs. The J gene is TRBJ2-1, the V gene TRBV5-6, with D tentatively TRBD2 (5 bases). The CDR3 sequence is CASSSGSYYNEQFF. CDR3 in DNA: TGTGCCAGCAGCTCTGGGAGCTACTACAATGAGCAGTTCTTC.